Reported below is one T cell receptor beta chain. The sample is drawn from a study of blood T cell repertoires in COVID-19. Across the whole study: Sites across the United States, Italy and Spain contributed samples from acute and convalescent COVID-19.

Recruits, aged roughly 18 to 90 years, lived in 20 to 30 US areas. Cohort 3 donors counted as recovered after two negative PCRs, clearance, or resolved symptoms. CDR1 is SGHDN, CDR2 FVKESK, per germline. The CDR3 is 14 residues long. V was clipped by 3 bases and J by 7 bases; unmatched bases: 4. Using immunoSEQ multiplex PCR, the repertoire was profiled, and TCRdb retains in-frame clones only, with some absent. This sample has some 340,000 clones, with roughly four fifths found just once. What was sequenced was PBMCs or T cells enriched from blood (not recorded which). The receptor comes from a woman in her forties or fifties who had recovered from COVID-19. The chain joins TRBV14 to TRBJ1-2; 11 nucleotides align to TRBD1. This CDR3 reads CASSHGQGAFGYTF. As DNA, the CDR3 is TGTGCCAGCAGCCACGGACAGGGGGCTTTTGGCTACACCTTC.